The 12 T cell receptor beta chains given below trace back to one sample, sequenced in a study of T cell repertoires in cytomegalovirus infection. No antigen has been assigned to these receptors. TCRdb used MiXCR to reprocess the reads, holding one entry per CDR3 protein. This table holds fewer than 900,000 distinct CDR3 sequences, under 35% found once. Here the sequenced sample was cultured CD8+ T cells from PBMCs, taken from culture after CMV antigen stimulation. The receptors originated from a human donor in good health (CMV status not recorded). Some clones in this sample may be carry-over from other donors' samples.

There are a few counts of this clonotype. This chain uses TRBV7-6 with TRBJ1-5; no firm D call. Trimming cost V 1 base and J 10 bases, with 14 bases left between them. This CDR3 has 14 amino acids. Germline V lookup: CDR1 SGHVS, CDR2 FNYEAQ. CDR3 sequence reads: CASSLGDPRNPQHF. DNA for the CDR3: TGTGCCAGCAGCTTAGGAGATCCCCGGAACCCCCAGCATTTT.

This clonotype was seen at least ten times. The V and J genes are TRBV7-3 and TRBJ2-5; possibly TRBD1 for D (5 bases). Trimming removed 1 base from V and 4 bases from J, with 13 bases in between. Per the germline V gene, CDR1 is SGHTA and CDR2 is FQGTGA. The CDR3 is made up of 15 amino acids. The CDR3 loop is CASSLKTGGRETQYF. CDR3 DNA: TGTGCCAGCAGCTTAAAAACAGGCGGTAGAGAGACCCAGTACTTC.

This clonotype appeared many times. The rearrangement uses TRBV7-9 and TRBJ1-4; D is unresolved. CDR1 is SEHNR, CDR2 FQNEAQ, per germline (reference sequence). CDR3 length: 15 amino acids. V was pared by 5 bases and J by 5 bases, with 15 bases between. The CDR3 nucleotides are TGTGCCAGCAGCCCGGACGGGCGAGAAAATGAAAAACTGTTTTTT. This translates into CASSPDGRENEKLFF.

The V call is TRBV20-1, the J call TRBJ2-2; 11 bases are a match to TRBD2. This CDR3 is built from 19 residues. The germline gives CDR1 DFQATT, CDR2 SNEGSKA (reference sequence). The V segment lost 0 bases and the J segment 4 bases; nucleotides outside the gene matches: 13. The CDR3 region has the DNA TGCAGTGCTAGAGATTCTTCTAGCGGGGGGCCCACGAGCACCGGGGAGCTGTTTTTT. As protein: CSARDSSSGGPTSTGELFF.

The V call is TRBV6-2 or TRBV6-3, the J call TRBJ1-6, with D hard to call. Germline V CDR1 and CDR2: MNHEY, SVGEGT. The CDR3 length is 15 residues. Trimming pared 7 bases from V and 0 bases from J, leaving 10 bases between. In DNA, the CDR3 is TGTGCCAGCACCGAAGCTAGCTCCTATAATTCACCCCTCCACTTT. It specifies CASTEASSYNSPLHF.

This clonotype has only one observation. The chain uses TRBV3-1 and TRBJ1-2; a possible D gene is TRBD1 (5 bases). Germline values: CDR1 LGHDT, CDR2 YNNKEL (reference sequence). V lost 0 bases to trimming and J lost 1 base, with 9 bases between them. CDR3 length: 15 residues. CDR3 sequence (DNA): TGTGCCAGCAGCCAAGAGATAGGGGTTAACTATGGCTACACCTTC. Its protein is CASSQEIGVNYGYTF.

At least ten counts were recorded for this clonotype. V gene TRBV4-1 combines with J gene TRBJ2-1; TRBD1 might be the D (6 bases). Germline V lookup: CDR1 MGHRA, CDR2 YSYEKL. The length of the CDR3 is 14 residues. V was shortened by 1 base and J by 5 bases, with 9 bases between the two germline ends. The CDR3 DNA reads as TGCGCCAGCAGCCAAGGCCCAGGGGACAATGAGCAGTTCTTC. Protein product: CASSQGPGDNEQFF.

This chain joins TRBV27 and TRBJ1-5; 7 nucleotides align to TRBD1. The CDR3 runs to 13 residues. V lost 5 bases and J lost 7; bases outside the gene matches: 5. Germline loops: CDR1 MNHEY, CDR2 SMNVEV (reference sequence). CDR3 nucleotides: TGTGCCAGCAGTGGCAGGGGGGGACAGCCCCAGCATTTT. It encodes CASSGRGGQPQHF.

The chain is built from TRBV6-5 and TRBJ1-1, with 12 bases identical to TRBD1. After removal of 4 bases from V and 1 base from J, the junction contained 10 bases not matched to a gene. The CDR3 runs 18 residues. The V gene's germline CDR1 is MNHEY and CDR2 SVGAGI. This CDR3 reads CASSLTRDRGRRNTEAFF. CDR3 sequence (DNA): TGTGCCAGCAGTTTAACCCGGGACAGGGGGCGGCGGAACACTGAAGCTTTCTTT.

Ten or more counts support this clonotype. J is TRBJ1-1 and V is TRBV7-8; tentatively, D is TRBD1 (6 bases). CDR3 length: 13 residues. The V gene's germline CDR1 is SGHVS and CDR2 FQNEAQ. Deletions cut 5 bases from V and 3 bases from J, with 10 bases between. DNA of the CDR3: TGTGCCAGCAGCAGACCAGGGGACACTGAAGCTTTCTTT. Translated: CASSRPGDTEAFF.

The chain combines TRBV27 with TRBJ2-7; unclear D gene. The CDR3 consists of 13 residues. CDR1 is MNHEY, CDR2 SMNVEV, per germline (reference sequence). V gave up 3 bases and J gave up 1 base, with 7 bases separating them. The DNA of the CDR3 is TGTGCCAGCAGTTTCTCCCAATCCTACGAGCAGTACTTC. Its protein product is CASSFSQSYEQYF.

The chain recombines TRBV28 with TRBJ1-6; 7 bases map to TRBD1. The V gene end was trimmed by 6 bases and the J gene end by 7 bases; junction bases not matched to a gene: 9. The CDR3 loop spans 15 amino acids. CDR1 and CDR2 from the germline V gene are MDHEN and SYDVKM. The CDR3 nucleotides are TGTGCCAGCAGCCTCCGGGACAGCCTAAATTCACCCCTCCACTTT. Encoded protein: CASSLRDSLNSPLHF.